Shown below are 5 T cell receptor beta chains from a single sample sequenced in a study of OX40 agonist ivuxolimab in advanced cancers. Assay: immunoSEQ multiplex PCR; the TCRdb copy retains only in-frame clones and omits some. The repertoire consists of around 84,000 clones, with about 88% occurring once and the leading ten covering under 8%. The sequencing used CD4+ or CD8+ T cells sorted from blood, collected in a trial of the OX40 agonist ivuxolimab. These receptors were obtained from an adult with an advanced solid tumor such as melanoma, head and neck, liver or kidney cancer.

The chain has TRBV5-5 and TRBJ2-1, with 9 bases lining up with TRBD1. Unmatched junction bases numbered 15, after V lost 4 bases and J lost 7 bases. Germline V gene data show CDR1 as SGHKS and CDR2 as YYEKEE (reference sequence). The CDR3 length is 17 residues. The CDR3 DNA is TGTGCCAGCAGCCTCCGTGGGGACAGGGTTTCTCAGAATGAGCAGTTCTTC. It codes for CASSLRGDRVSQNEQFF.

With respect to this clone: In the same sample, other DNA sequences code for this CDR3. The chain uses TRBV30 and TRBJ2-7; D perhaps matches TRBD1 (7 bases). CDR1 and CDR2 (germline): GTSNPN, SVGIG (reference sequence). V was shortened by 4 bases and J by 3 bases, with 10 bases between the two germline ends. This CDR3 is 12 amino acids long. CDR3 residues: CAWNRGLYEQYF. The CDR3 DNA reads TGTGCCTGGAACAGGGGACTCTACGAGCAGTACTTC.

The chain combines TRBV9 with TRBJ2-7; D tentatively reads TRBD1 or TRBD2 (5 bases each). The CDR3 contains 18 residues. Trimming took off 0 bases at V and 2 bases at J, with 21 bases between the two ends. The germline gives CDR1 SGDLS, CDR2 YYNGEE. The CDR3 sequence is CASSVDREVGTYTYEQYF. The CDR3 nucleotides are TGTGCCAGCAGCGTAGATCGAGAAGTGGGGACGTACACCTACGAGCAGTACTTC.

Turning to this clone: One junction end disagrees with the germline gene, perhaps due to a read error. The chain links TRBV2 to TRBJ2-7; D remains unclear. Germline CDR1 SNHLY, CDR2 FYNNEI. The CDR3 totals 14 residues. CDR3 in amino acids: CASSEVEVSYEQYF. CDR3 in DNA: TGTGCCAGCAGCGAAGTTGAGGTTTCCTACGAGCAGTACTTC.

CDR3 sequence: CASSLTGVPELFF. The CDR3 nucleotides read TGCGCCAGCAGCTTGACAGGGGTACCAGAGCTGTTTTTT. This chain joins TRBV5-1 and TRBJ2-2; TRBD1 matches at 7 bases. CDR3 size: 13 residues. The V gene's germline CDR1 is SGHRS and CDR2 YFSETQ. Trimming took 1 base from V and 11 from J; bases not matched to a gene: 5.